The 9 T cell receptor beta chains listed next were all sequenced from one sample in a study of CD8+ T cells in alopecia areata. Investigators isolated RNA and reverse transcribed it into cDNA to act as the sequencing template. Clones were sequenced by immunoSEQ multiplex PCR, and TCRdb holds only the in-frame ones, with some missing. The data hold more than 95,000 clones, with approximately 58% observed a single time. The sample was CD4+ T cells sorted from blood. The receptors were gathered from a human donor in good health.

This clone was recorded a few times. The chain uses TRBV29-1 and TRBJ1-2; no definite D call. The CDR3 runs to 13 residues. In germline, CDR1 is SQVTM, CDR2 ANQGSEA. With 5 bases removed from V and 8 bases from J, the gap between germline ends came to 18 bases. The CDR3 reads CSVTPGERKGYTF. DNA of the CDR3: TGCAGCGTTACCCCCGGCGAAAGAAAGGGCTACACCTTC.

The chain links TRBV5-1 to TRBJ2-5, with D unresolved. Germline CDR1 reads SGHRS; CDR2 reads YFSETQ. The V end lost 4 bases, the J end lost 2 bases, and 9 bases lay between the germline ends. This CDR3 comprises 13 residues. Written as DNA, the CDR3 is TGCGCCAGCAGCCCCTCTCCTCAAGAGACCCAGTACTTC. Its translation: CASSPSPQETQYF.

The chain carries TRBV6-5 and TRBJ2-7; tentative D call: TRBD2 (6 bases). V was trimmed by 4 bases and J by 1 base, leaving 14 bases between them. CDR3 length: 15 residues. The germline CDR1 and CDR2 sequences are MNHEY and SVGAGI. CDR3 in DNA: TGTGCCAGCAGTTCCATCGGGAGAGGTTCCTACGAGCAGTACTTC. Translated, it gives CASSSIGRGSYEQYF.

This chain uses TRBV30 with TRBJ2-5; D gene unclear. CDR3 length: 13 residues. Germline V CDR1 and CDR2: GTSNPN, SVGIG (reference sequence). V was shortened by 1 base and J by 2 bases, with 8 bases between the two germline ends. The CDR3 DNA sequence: TGTGCCTGGAGTGGGGGTCCACAAGAGACCCAGTACTTC. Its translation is CAWSGGPQETQYF.

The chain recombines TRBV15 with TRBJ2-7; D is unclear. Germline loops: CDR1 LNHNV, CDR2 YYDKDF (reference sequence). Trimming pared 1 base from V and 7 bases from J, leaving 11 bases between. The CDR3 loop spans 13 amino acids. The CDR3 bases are TGTGCCACCAGCAGAGCTTCGTGGCAGGAGCAGTACTTC. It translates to CATSRASWQEQYF.

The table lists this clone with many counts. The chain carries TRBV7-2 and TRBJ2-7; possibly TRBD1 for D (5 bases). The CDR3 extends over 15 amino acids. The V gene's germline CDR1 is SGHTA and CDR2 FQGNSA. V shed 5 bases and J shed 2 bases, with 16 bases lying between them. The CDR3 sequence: CASSPSSTATYEQYF. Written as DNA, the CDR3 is TGTGCCAGCAGCCCCTCCTCGACAGCGACCTACGAGCAGTACTTC. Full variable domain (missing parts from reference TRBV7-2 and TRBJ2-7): GAGVSQSPSNKVTEKGKDVELRCDPISGHTALYWYRQSLGQGLEFLIYFQGNSAPDKSGLPSDRFSAERTGGSVSTLTIQRTQQEDSAVYLCASSPSSTATYEQYFGPGTRLTVT.

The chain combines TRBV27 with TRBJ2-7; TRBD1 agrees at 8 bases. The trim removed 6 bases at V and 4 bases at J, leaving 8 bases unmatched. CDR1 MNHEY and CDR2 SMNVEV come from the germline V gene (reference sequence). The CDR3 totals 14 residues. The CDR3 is CASSSGQGWYEQYF. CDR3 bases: TGTGCCAGCAGCTCCGGACAGGGATGGTACGAGCAGTACTTC.

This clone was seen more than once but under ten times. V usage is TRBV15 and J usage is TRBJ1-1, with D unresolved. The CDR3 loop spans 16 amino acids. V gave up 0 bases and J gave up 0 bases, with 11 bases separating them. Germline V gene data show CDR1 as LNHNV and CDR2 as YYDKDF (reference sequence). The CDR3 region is CATSRDIGLMNTEAFF. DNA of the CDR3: TGTGCCACCAGCAGAGATATCGGACTGATGAACACTGAAGCTTTCTTT.

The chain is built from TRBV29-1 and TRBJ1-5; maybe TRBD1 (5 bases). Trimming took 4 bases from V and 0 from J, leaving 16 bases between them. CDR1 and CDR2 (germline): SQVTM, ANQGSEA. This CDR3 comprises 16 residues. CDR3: CSVVIGTSGSNQPQHF. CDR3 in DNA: TGCAGCGTTGTCATCGGGACCTCGGGTAGCAATCAGCCCCAGCATTTT.